The sequence of this T cell receptor beta chain was determined in a study of T-cell memory formation after mild COVID-19. Points from the study as a whole: Among clones contracting day 15 to 85, CD4/CD8 was balanced, whereas later expanders leaned CD4+. For contracting clones, CD4+ ones sat mainly in CM and EM, CD8+ in EMRA.

In its sample, this clonotype was seen many times. Its antigen is not identified. The ends were cut back, 4 bases at V and 0 bases at J, with 10 bases in the middle. The CDR3 has 14 amino acids. In germline, CDR1 is SGHTA, CDR2 FQGNSA. TCR alpha and TCR beta cDNA libraries carrying sample barcodes and UMIs were produced by 5'RACE using constant-segment primers. TCRdb itself ran the 5' RACE reads through MiXCR, one entry per CDR3 protein. The table shows 550,000 to 700,000 distinct CDR3 sequences, with around 16% occurring only once. The chain employs TRBV7-2 and TRBJ2-7; the D call may be TRBD1 or TRBD2 (5 bases each). Input material: PBMCs or a T cell subset sorted from them (not recorded which). This TCR was sampled from an adult woman who had mild COVID-19 (a few samples of this study predate the infection). Cell type and time point are not known. CDR3 loop: CASSSVGGSYEQYF. CDR3 DNA: TGTGCCAGCAGCTCGGTTGGGGGCTCCTACGAGCAGTACTTC.